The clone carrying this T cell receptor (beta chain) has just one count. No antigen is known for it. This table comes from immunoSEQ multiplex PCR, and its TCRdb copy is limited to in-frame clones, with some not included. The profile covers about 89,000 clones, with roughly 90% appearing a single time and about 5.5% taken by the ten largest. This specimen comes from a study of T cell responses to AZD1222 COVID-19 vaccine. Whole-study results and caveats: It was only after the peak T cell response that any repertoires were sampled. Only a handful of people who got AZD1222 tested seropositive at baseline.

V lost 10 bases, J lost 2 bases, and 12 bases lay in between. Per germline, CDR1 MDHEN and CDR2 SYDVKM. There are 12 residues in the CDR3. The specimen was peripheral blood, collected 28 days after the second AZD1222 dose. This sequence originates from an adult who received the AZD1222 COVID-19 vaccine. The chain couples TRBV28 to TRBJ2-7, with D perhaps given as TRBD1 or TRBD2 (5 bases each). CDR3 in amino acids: CATKLGPYEQYF. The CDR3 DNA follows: TGTGCCACCAAACTGGGACCCTACGAGCAGTACTTC.